Below, 23 T cell receptor beta chains from the same sample are listed, as sequenced in a study of response to subunit inactivated influenza vaccine. In TCRdb, the RT-PCR reads were re-called with MiXCR into one record per CDR3 protein. The data hold around 520,000 distinct CDR3 sequences, with roughly 27% observed a single time. The sample here was CD4+ T cells sorted from PBMCs, taken around 5 days after vaccination. The receptors derive from a man between 45 and 60 years old who received an inactivated influenza vaccine.

This clonotype has more than one count but fewer than ten. This chain uses TRBV20-1 with TRBJ2-7; D perhaps matches TRBD2 (5 bases). Germline V gene lookup returns CDR1 DFQATT and CDR2 SNEGSKA (reference sequence). V lost 6 bases and J 7 bases, leaving 13 bases between the germline ends. CDR3 length: 11 amino acids. CDR3 DNA: TGCAGTGCCCGGCTAGCCAAGGAGCAGTACTTC. As protein: CSARLAKEQYF.

This clonotype appeared a few times. This chain uses TRBV28 with TRBJ2-1, with 7 positions matching TRBD2. Germline V CDR1 and CDR2: MDHEN, SYDVKM. J gave up 5 bases and V 6 bases, and 10 bases lay outside the gene matches. The CDR3 is 15 amino acids. Written as DNA, the CDR3 is TGTGCCAGCAGCGAGTTGGGGGGGGGTGACAATGAGCAGTTCTTC. This encodes CASSELGGGDNEQFF.

This clonotype was observed many times. This sequence joins TRBV9 and TRBJ2-3, with 7 bases fitting TRBD2. V shed 1 base, J shed 5 bases, and the junction held 7 bases outside the gene matches. This CDR3 region has 15 residues. CDR1 SGDLS and CDR2 YYNGEE come from the germline V gene. The CDR3 region is CASSVRGRAGDTQYF. As DNA, the CDR3 is TGTGCCAGCAGCGTACGAGGGAGGGCTGGAGATACGCAGTATTTT.

The genes are TRBV5-1 and TRBJ2-3; 11 positions match TRBD1. V trimming: 4 bases; J trimming: 1 base; junction bases outside the gene matches: 5. Germline-derived CDR1 and CDR2 are SGHRS and YFSETQ. CDR3 length equals 16 residues. DNA for the CDR3: TGCGCCAGCAGCGTGGACAGGGGGCCACGCACAGATACGCAGTATTTT. This translates into CASSVDRGPRTDTQYF.

The gene calls are TRBV3-1 and TRBJ1-5, with D unclear. The CDR3 consists of 12 residues. Germline V gene lookup returns CDR1 LGHDT and CDR2 YNNKEL (reference sequence). The V gene lost 1 base and the J gene lost 6 bases, with 4 bases spanning the gap. CDR3 in DNA: TGTGCCAGCAGCCAAGTAGGTCAGCCCCAGCATTTT. Translation: CASSQVGQPQHF.

This clonotype came up a few times. This rearrangement joins TRBV12-3 or TRBV12-4 to TRBJ2-2; 13 nucleotides match TRBD2. V gave up 5 bases and J gave up 6 bases; unmatched junction bases: 9. This CDR3 has 17 amino acids. The CDR3 spells CASSLGTSGMKPGELFF. As DNA, the CDR3 is TGTGCCAGCAGTCTCGGGACTAGCGGGATGAAACCCGGGGAGCTGTTTTTT.

The J gene is TRBJ1-6, the V gene TRBV12-3 or TRBV12-4, with 7 bases lining up with TRBD1. Losses at the gene ends were 6 bases for V and 7 bases for J; bases not matched to a gene: 6. The CDR3 runs to 14 residues. CDR3 bases: TGTGCCAGCAGGGAGACAGGGAGGAATTCACCCCTCCACTTT. Its translation is CASRETGRNSPLHF.

CDR3 in amino acids: CASSIMAGELFF. CDR3 coding DNA: TGTGCCAGCAGCATTATGGCCGGGGAGCTGTTTTTT. V usage is TRBV7-6 and J usage is TRBJ2-2, with D hard to call. The V end lost 5 bases, the J end lost 6 bases, and 7 bases lay between the germline ends. CDR1 and CDR2 from the germline V gene are SGHVS and FNYEAQ. The CDR3 spans 12 residues.

This clonotype was observed a handful of times. The chain carries TRBV4-2 and TRBJ2-5, with TRBD2 identical over 8 bases. The germline CDR1 and CDR2 sequences are LGHNA and YNFKEQ. V was clipped by 3 bases and J by 5 bases; unmatched bases: 5. There are 14 residues in the CDR3. CDR3 residues: CASSHTGGPETQYF. The CDR3 region has the DNA TGTGCCAGCAGCCATACGGGGGGGCCGGAGACCCAGTACTTC.

This rearrangement joins TRBV27 to TRBJ2-1, with TRBD2 identical over 9 bases. This CDR3 spans 16 amino acids. CDR1 is MNHEY, CDR2 SMNVEV, per germline (reference sequence). Trimming cost V 4 bases and J 4 bases; bases outside gene matches: 8. The CDR3 coding sequence is TGTGCCAGCAGTTCCCCGCAGCGGGAGGTGTACAATGAGCAGTTCTTC. It encodes CASSSPQREVYNEQFF.

This rearrangement joins TRBV19 to TRBJ1-1, with D possibly being TRBD1 (5 bases). The CDR3 sequence is 12 residues long. V lost 3 bases and J 4 bases, leaving 6 bases between the germline ends. In germline, CDR1 is LNHDA, CDR2 SQIVND (reference sequence). In nucleotides, the CDR3 is TGTGCCAGTAGTATGGGGGGCACTGAAGCTTTCTTT. Protein sequence: CASSMGGTEAFF.

The rearrangement joins TRBV27 to TRBJ2-5; possibly TRBD2 for D (5 bases). Per the germline V gene, CDR1 is MNHEY and CDR2 is SMNVEV (reference sequence). This CDR3 has 14 amino acids. Trimming pared 5 bases from V and 6 bases from J, leaving 16 bases between. The CDR3 here is CASSTNVREKTQYF. CDR3 DNA sequence: TGTGCCAGCAGTACTAACGTGAGGGAAAAGACCCAGTACTTC.

The chain recombines TRBV20-1 with TRBJ2-4; D is ambiguous. The V end was cut by 3 bases, the J end by 0 bases, with 12 bases between. The CDR3 is 15 amino acids. Germline V gives CDR1 DFQATT, CDR2 SNEGSKA (reference sequence). Here the CDR3 reads CSASRVSLAKNIQYF. CDR3 nucleotide sequence: TGCAGTGCTAGCCGCGTCAGCTTAGCCAAAAACATTCAGTACTTC.

The CDR3 DNA is TGTGCCAGCAGTTTAAGGGTACGGGACAGGAGAAAATACGAGCAGTACTTC. Protein sequence: CASSLRVRDRRKYEQYF. The chain recombines TRBV27 with TRBJ2-7; 8 nucleotides match TRBD1. V trimming: 2 bases; J trimming: 4 bases; junction bases outside the gene matches: 13. The CDR3 runs 17 residues. The germline V gene encodes CDR1 MNHEY and CDR2 SMNVEV (reference sequence).

The CDR3 nucleotides are TGTGCCAGCAGTTTATACTCTGGGGCCAACGTCCTGACTTTC. Translating it yields CASSLYSGANVLTF. This chain connects TRBV27 to TRBJ2-6; D gene unclear. CDR3 length: 14 amino acids. With 1 base removed from V and 0 bases from J, the gap between germline ends came to 1 base. Germline CDR1 is MNHEY and CDR2 is SMNVEV (reference sequence).

The genes are TRBV6-5 and TRBJ1-1; D is ambiguous. This CDR3 spans 12 amino acids. Germline values: CDR1 MNHEY, CDR2 SVGAGI. Trimming stripped 6 bases from V and 0 bases from J, with 5 bases between. The CDR3 sequence is CASRQLNTEAFF. The CDR3 coding sequence is TGTGCCAGCAGGCAATTGAACACTGAAGCTTTCTTT.

V and J are TRBV20-1 and TRBJ1-5, with 7 bases identical to TRBD1. CDR3 length equals 13 residues. V shed 3 bases and J 5 bases; nucleotides not matched to a gene: 4. CDR1 is DFQATT and CDR2 is SNEGSKA in the germline V gene (reference sequence). The CDR3 region is CSASGQADQPQHF. The DNA for the CDR3 is TGCAGTGCTAGCGGACAGGCAGATCAGCCCCAGCATTTT.

V usage is TRBV5-1 and J usage is TRBJ2-4, with 8 bases lining up with TRBD1. The CDR3 contains 15 residues. Per the germline V gene, CDR1 is SGHRS and CDR2 is YFSETQ. Trimming removed 2 bases from V and 3 bases from J; junction bases left unmatched: 4. CDR3 sequence: CASSLQGEGKNIQYF. CDR3 sequence (DNA): TGCGCCAGCAGCTTACAGGGGGAAGGCAAAAACATTCAGTACTTC.

A few counts support this clonotype. The CDR3 coding sequence is TGCGCCAGCAGGGTCAACTACAATGAGCAGTTCTTC. Its protein is CASRVNYNEQFF. The genes are TRBV5-1 and TRBJ2-1; D call uncertain. This CDR3 has 12 residues. The germline gives CDR1 SGHRS, CDR2 YFSETQ. Trimming cost V 5 bases and J 3 bases, with 6 bases left between them.

This clonotype has more than one count but fewer than ten. This chain joins TRBV15 and TRBJ2-1, with 14 nucleotides matching TRBD2. Germline CDR1 reads LNHNV; CDR2 reads YYDKDF (reference sequence). The junction had 15 bases not matched to a gene; V was cut back by 9 bases and J by 8 bases. The CDR3 covers 17 residues. The CDR3 sequence is CATTLHGTSGSIYEQFF. For the CDR3, the DNA is TGTGCCACTACTCTTCATGGGACTAGCGGGAGTATATATGAGCAGTTCTTC.

The chain is built from TRBV20-1 and TRBJ2-6, with 12 bases matching TRBD1. Germline V gives CDR1 DFQATT, CDR2 SNEGSKA (reference sequence). V shed 1 base, J shed 4 bases, and the junction held 11 bases outside the gene matches. This CDR3 is 19 amino acids long. CDR3 region: CSARAPPGQGASGANVLTF. CDR3 bases: TGCAGTGCTAGAGCCCCCCCGGGACAGGGGGCGTCAGGGGCCAACGTCCTGACTTTC.

The chain uses TRBV12-3 or TRBV12-4 and TRBJ2-7; tentatively, D is TRBD1 (5 bases). The CDR3 has 13 residues. V was clipped by 2 bases and J by 6 bases, with 11 bases between them. CDR3 DNA: TGTGCCAGCAGTTTATTCAGGGCCGGCGAGCAGTACTTC. Translating gives CASSLFRAGEQYF.

The CDR3 region is CASQREGLEQYF. CDR3 in DNA: TGTGCCAGCCAGCGGGAGGGCCTTGAGCAGTACTTC. V is TRBV28 and J is TRBJ2-7; 10 positions match TRBD2. This CDR3 is built from 12 residues. V gave up 8 bases and J gave up 7 bases; unmatched junction bases: 5. CDR1 is MDHEN, CDR2 SYDVKM, per germline.